These 15 T cell receptor beta chains originate from one sample sequenced in a study of CD8 T cells in Susac syndrome. The RNA, roughly 0.5 to 1 ug, was put through reverse transcription using random hexamers. From the immunoSEQ multiplex PCR reads, TCRdb called clonotypes with MiXCR, one entry per CDR3 protein. The data show roughly 130,000 distinct CDR3 sequences, roughly 94% seen once. The material sequenced was CD4+ T cells from PBMCs. Receptor source: a human donor with multiple sclerosis.

The chain uses TRBV6-6 and TRBJ2-1; D is ambiguous. Germline CDR1 and CDR2: MNHNY and SVGAGI (reference sequence). Trimming left V 10 bases short and J 8 bases short, with 24 bases between. The CDR3 has 15 amino acids. The CDR3 loop is CATSSLGLGRYEQFF. The CDR3 DNA is TGTGCCACCTCTTCCCTAGGGCTTGGACGATATGAGCAGTTCTTC.

This clonotype showed up just once. The chain recombines TRBV5-1 with TRBJ2-6; 9 bases are a match to TRBD2. Germline V CDR1 and CDR2: SGHRS, YFSETQ. The CDR3 extends over 18 amino acids. The V and J ends lost 0 bases and 1 base, in that order; junction bases with no gene match: 5. The CDR3 here is CASSLGLAARSGANVLTF. CDR3 DNA: TGCGCCAGCAGCTTGGGACTAGCGGCGAGATCTGGGGCCAACGTCCTGACTTTC.

V is TRBV2 and J is TRBJ2-1; 11 nucleotides line up with TRBD2. The germline CDR1 and CDR2 sequences are SNHLY and FYNNEI. V dropped 4 bases and J dropped 7; count of bases not matched to a gene: 9. This CDR3 spans 16 amino acids. The CDR3 loop is CASSAAGLAGGNEQFF. The CDR3 DNA reads TGTGCCAGCAGTGCCGCTGGCCTAGCGGGAGGTAATGAGCAGTTCTTC.

This clonotype was seen a handful of times. The chain couples TRBV6-2 or TRBV6-3 to TRBJ2-5, with 7 bases lining up with TRBD2. CDR3 length: 15 amino acids. CDR1 and CDR2 from the germline V gene are MNHEY and SVGEGT. J lost 1 base, V lost 2 bases, and 4 bases had no gene match. The CDR3: CASSYPGLLQETQYF. Written as DNA, the CDR3 is TGTGCCAGCAGTTACCCGGGACTACTCCAAGAGACCCAGTACTTC.

This clonotype was counted only a few times. The rearrangement joins TRBV11-1 to TRBJ2-7, with D perhaps TRBD2 (5 bases). The germline CDR1 and CDR2 sequences are SGHAT and FQDESV (reference sequence). V lost 5 bases to trimming and J lost 0 bases, with 8 bases between them. The CDR3 loop spans 13 amino acids. CDR3 sequence: CASSLGVSYEQYF. CDR3 bases: TGTGCCAGCAGCCTCGGGGTCTCCTACGAGCAGTACTTC.

J is TRBJ1-1 and V is TRBV5-1; no firm D call. There are 17 residues in the CDR3. V lost 4 bases and J 5 bases, leaving 24 bases between the germline ends. Per the germline V gene, CDR1 is SGHRS and CDR2 is YFSETQ. CDR3 amino acids: CASSAAAGRVGETEAFF. Here the CDR3 DNA reads TGCGCCAGCAGCGCCGCTGCAGGCCGGGTTGGTGAAACTGAAGCTTTCTTT.

The chain joins TRBV5-1 to TRBJ1-6, with D possibly being TRBD1 (5 bases). Germline V gene sequence: CDR1 SGHRS, CDR2 YFSETQ. Trimming removed 4 bases at V and 10 bases at J, with 21 bases between. The CDR3 sequence is 16 residues long. CDR3 nucleotide sequence: TGCGCCAGCAGCGTCCGGGCAGGGCTTGAACGATCACCCCTCCACTTT. As protein: CASSVRAGLERSPLHF.

The CDR3 nucleotides are TGTGCCAGCAGCTTAGATGGGTTCGGGGAAGCTTTCTTT. Protein sequence: CASSLDGFGEAFF. The genes are TRBV11-2 and TRBJ1-1; D unresolved. The V gene's germline CDR1 is SGHAT and CDR2 FQNNGV. The CDR3 length is 13 residues. The ends were cut back, 0 bases at V and 8 bases at J, with 10 bases in the middle. Full variable domain (missing parts from reference TRBV11-2 and TRBJ1-1): EAGVAQSPRYKIIEKRQSVAFWCNPISGHATLYWYQQILGQGPKLLIQFQNNGVVDDSQLPKDRFSAERLKGVDSTLKIQPAKLEDSAVYLCASSLDGFGEAFFGQGTRLTVV.

The chain carries TRBV7-2 and TRBJ2-7; TRBD2 is a possible D gene (6 bases). V was clipped by 1 base and J by 7 bases, with 14 bases between them. This CDR3 region has 14 residues. Germline V gives CDR1 SGHTA, CDR2 FQGNSA. CDR3 residues: CASSLDPGVGEQYF. The CDR3 DNA follows: TGTGCCAGCAGCTTAGATCCGGGGGTAGGGGAGCAGTACTTC.

This chain joins TRBV30 and TRBJ2-7; D gene ambiguous. From germline, CDR1 is GTSNPN and CDR2 SVGIG (reference sequence). The CDR3 runs 12 residues. V lost 8 bases and J 2 bases, leaving 13 bases between the germline ends. CDR3 protein: CAIFGSTYEQYF. The CDR3 DNA sequence: TGTGCCATTTTCGGCTCCACCTACGAGCAGTACTTC.

This chain links TRBV7-2 with TRBJ1-1, with D possibly TRBD1 on 6 matching bases. CDR3 length: 14 residues. Per germline, CDR1 SGHTA and CDR2 FQGNSA. With 7 bases removed from V and 0 bases from J, the gap between germline ends came to 12 bases. The CDR3 DNA is TGTGCCAGCACGCCGGACAGACTGAACACTGAAGCTTTCTTT. Amino acids: CASTPDRLNTEAFF.

This rearrangement joins TRBV7-6 to TRBJ2-3; 7 bases match TRBD2. Germline V gives CDR1 SGHVS, CDR2 FNYEAQ. The CDR3 sequence is 13 residues long. V lost 4 bases to trimming and J lost 8 bases; unmatched junction nucleotides: 6. The CDR3 is CASSSDQRGTQYF. CDR3 DNA sequence: TGTGCCAGCAGCTCGGACCAGCGGGGTACGCAGTATTTT.

This chain joins TRBV7-6 and TRBJ2-7; 9 bases agree with TRBD1. CDR3 length equals 15 residues. The junction had 2 bases not matched to a gene; V was cut back by 1 base and J by 1 base. Per the germline V gene, CDR1 is SGHVS and CDR2 is FNYEAQ. The CDR3, as DNA: TGTGCCAGCAGCTTAGGGGGACAGGGTTCCTACGAGCAGTACTTC. This encodes CASSLGGQGSYEQYF.

This chain joins TRBV20-1 and TRBJ2-3; D ambiguous. With 5 bases removed from V and 3 bases from J, the gap between germline ends came to 12 bases. There are 13 residues in the CDR3. Germline CDR1 and CDR2: DFQATT and SNEGSKA (reference sequence). The CDR3 region has the DNA TGCAGTGCTCTTCTGGCGAATACAGATACGCAGTATTTT. Protein sequence: CSALLANTDTQYF.

The rearrangement uses TRBV18 and TRBJ1-2; 7 bases are a match to TRBD1. Trimming removed 4 bases from V and 3 bases from J; junction bases left unmatched: 2. The CDR3 totals 13 residues. The germline gives CDR1 KGHSH, CDR2 LQKENI. CDR3 sequence reads: CASSHDRDYGYTF. CDR3 bases: TGTGCCAGCTCACATGACAGGGACTATGGCTACACCTTC.